Reported below is one T cell receptor (beta chain). The antigen remains unidentified. The V and J ends lost 4 bases and 0 bases respectively, with 10 bases between them. CDR3 length: 15 residues. Looked up from germline, CDR1 is MGHRA and CDR2 is YSYEKL. This sample was taken from a study of radiation and T cells in renal cell carcinoma. Treatment indicated: 15 Gy SBRT to primary tumor, nephrectomy 4 weeks later. Nephrectomy followed 15 Gy stereotactic body radiation by 4 weeks. Profiling relied on immunoSEQ multiplex PCR, and the TCRdb table lists in-frame clones only, not all of them. The profile shows approximately 15,000 clones, 64% of them singletons. Study results and limitations: Irradiated tumors held more dominant CDR3 motifs than control tumors. Baseline intratumoral clonotype presence is unknown without pretreatment biopsies.

The chain combines TRBV4-1 with TRBJ1-5; the D is unclear. The material sequenced was tumor tissue, taken from a patient whose treatment included radiotherapy and nephrectomy. The sequence was collected from a woman in her 70s with renal cell carcinoma. The CDR3 DNA is TGCGCCAGCAGCCGTGAGAAGTATAGCAATCAGCCCCAGCATTTT. This sequence encodes CASSREKYSNQPQHF.